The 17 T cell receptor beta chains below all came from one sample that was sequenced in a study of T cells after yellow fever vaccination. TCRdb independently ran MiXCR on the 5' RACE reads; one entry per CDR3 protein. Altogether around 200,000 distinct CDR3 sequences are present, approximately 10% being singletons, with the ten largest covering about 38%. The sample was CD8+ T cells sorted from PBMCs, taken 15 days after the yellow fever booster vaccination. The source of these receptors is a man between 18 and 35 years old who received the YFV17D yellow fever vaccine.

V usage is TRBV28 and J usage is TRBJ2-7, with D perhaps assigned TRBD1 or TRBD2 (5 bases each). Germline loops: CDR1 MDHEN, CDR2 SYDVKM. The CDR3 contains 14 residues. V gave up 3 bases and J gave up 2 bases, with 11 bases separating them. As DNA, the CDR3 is TGTGCCAGCAGTTTCGGGACGGGAACCTACGAGCAGTACGTC. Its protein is CASSFGTGTYEQYV.

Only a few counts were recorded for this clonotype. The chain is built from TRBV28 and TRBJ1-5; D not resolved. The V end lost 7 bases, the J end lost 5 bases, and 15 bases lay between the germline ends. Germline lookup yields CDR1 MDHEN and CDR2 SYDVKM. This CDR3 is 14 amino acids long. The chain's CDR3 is CASKMGVSHQPQHF. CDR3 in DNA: TGTGCCAGCAAAATGGGAGTTAGTCATCAGCCCCAGCATTTT.

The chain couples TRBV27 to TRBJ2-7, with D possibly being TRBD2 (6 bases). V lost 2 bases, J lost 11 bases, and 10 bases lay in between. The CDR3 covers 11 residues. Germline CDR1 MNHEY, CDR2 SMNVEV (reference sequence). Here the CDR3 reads CASSLGGAKYF. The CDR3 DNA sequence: TGTGCCAGCAGTTTAGGCGGGGCGAAGTACTTC.

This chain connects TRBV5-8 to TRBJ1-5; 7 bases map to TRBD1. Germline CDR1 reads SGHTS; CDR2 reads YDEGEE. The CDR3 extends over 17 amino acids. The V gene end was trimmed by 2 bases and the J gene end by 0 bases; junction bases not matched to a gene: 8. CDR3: CASSFISGTVSNQPQHF. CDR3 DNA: TGTGCCAGCAGCTTCATCTCCGGGACAGTTAGCAATCAGCCCCAGCATTTT.

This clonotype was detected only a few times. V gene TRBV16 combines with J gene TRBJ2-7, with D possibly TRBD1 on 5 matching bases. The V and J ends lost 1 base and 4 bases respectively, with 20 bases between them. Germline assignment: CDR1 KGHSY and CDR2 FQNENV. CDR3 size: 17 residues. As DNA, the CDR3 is TGTGCCAGCAGCCAATTCGGACCAGGGTTGTGGGAATACGAGCAGTACTTC. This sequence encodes CASSQFGPGLWEYEQYF.

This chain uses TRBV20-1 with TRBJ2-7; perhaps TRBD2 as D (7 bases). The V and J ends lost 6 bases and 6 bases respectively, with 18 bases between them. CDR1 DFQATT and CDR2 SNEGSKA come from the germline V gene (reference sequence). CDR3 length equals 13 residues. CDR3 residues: CSAPGRGAGEQYF. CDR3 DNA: TGCAGTGCCCCTGGTCGGGGGGCGGGCGAGCAGTACTTC.

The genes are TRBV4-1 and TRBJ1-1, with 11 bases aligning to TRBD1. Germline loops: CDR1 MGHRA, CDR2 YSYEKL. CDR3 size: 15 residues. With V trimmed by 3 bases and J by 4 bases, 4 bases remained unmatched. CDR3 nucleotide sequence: TGCGCCAGCAGCCATGGACAGGGGGCGGGCACTGAAGCTTTCTTT. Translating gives CASSHGQGAGTEAFF.

In DNA, the CDR3 is TGTGCCAGCAGCTTCCCCCTGGACAGGAACACTGAAGCTTTCTTT. Translated: CASSFPLDRNTEAFF. This rearrangement joins TRBV7-8 to TRBJ1-1, with D possibly TRBD1 on 6 matching bases. This CDR3 has 15 amino acids. Trimming shortened V by 3 bases and J by 1 base, and 12 bases separated the two germline ends. The germline V gene encodes CDR1 SGHVS and CDR2 FQNEAQ.

The CDR3 nucleotides read TGTGCCAGCAGTTACTCAGGCGTAGGTACTAATGAGCAGTTCTTC. Its translation is CASSYSGVGTNEQFF. The V gene is TRBV6-5, the J gene TRBJ2-1; no clear D. The CDR3 is 15 amino acids. Per germline, CDR1 MNHEY and CDR2 SVGAGI. V lost 0 bases to trimming and J lost 7 bases, with 13 bases between them.

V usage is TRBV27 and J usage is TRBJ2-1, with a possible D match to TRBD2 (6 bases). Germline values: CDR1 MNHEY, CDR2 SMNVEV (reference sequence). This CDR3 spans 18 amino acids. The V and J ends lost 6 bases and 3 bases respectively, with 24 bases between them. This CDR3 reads CASRPTGETIRGYNEQFF. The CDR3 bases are TGTGCCAGCAGACCCACGGGGGAAACCATAAGGGGCTACAATGAGCAGTTCTTC.

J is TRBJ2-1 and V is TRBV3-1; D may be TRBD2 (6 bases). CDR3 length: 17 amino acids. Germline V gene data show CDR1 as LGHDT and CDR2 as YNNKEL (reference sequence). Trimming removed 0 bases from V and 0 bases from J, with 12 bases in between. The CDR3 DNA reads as TGTGCCAGCAGCCAAGATCTTAGCGGTGACTCCTACAATGAGCAGTTCTTC. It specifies CASSQDLSGDSYNEQFF.

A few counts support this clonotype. The CDR3 DNA follows: TGCGCCAGCAGCCCTTACGACAGGGCCGGGGAGCTGTTTTTT. It is translated as CASSPYDRAGELFF. This chain connects TRBV4-1 to TRBJ2-2, with TRBD1 identical over 7 bases. Germline trimming cut 4 bases from V and 6 bases from J; bases unmatched to any gene: 5. The CDR3 consists of 14 residues. Germline V gene sequence: CDR1 MGHRA, CDR2 YSYEKL.

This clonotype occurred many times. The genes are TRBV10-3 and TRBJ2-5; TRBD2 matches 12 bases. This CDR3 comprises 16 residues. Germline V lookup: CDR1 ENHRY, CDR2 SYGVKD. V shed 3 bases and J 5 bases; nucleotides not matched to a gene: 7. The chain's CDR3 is CAISDRRTSGDETQYF. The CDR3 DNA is TGTGCCATCAGTGATCGAAGGACTAGCGGGGACGAGACCCAGTACTTC.

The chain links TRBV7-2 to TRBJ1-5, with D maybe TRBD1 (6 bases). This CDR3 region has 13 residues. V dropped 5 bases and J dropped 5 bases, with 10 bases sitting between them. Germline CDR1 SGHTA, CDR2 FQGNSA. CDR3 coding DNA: TGTGCCAGCAGCCCGAGGGGGGATCAGCCCCAGCATTTT. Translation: CASSPRGDQPQHF.

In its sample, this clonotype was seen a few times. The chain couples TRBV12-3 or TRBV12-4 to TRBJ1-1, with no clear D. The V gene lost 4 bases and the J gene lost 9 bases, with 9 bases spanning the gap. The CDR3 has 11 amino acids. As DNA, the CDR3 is TGTGCCAGCAGTTCCGGGCCAAAAGCTTTCTTT. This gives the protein CASSSGPKAFF.

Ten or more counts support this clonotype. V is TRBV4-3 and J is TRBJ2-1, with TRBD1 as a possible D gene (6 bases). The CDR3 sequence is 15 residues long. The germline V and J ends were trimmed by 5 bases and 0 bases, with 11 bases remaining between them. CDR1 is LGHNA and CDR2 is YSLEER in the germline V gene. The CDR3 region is CASSTRGSSYNEQFF. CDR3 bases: TGCGCCAGCAGCACCAGGGGTAGCTCCTACAATGAGCAGTTCTTC.

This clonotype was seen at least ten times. DNA of the CDR3: TGCGCCAGCAGCCACGACAGGGGGTGGACTGAAGCTTTCTTT. This encodes CASSHDRGWTEAFF. V and J are TRBV4-1 and TRBJ1-1; 9 nucleotides line up with TRBD1. V lost 3 bases and J lost 5; bases outside the gene matches: 4. The CDR3 length is 14 residues. Germline V CDR1 and CDR2: MGHRA, YSYEKL.